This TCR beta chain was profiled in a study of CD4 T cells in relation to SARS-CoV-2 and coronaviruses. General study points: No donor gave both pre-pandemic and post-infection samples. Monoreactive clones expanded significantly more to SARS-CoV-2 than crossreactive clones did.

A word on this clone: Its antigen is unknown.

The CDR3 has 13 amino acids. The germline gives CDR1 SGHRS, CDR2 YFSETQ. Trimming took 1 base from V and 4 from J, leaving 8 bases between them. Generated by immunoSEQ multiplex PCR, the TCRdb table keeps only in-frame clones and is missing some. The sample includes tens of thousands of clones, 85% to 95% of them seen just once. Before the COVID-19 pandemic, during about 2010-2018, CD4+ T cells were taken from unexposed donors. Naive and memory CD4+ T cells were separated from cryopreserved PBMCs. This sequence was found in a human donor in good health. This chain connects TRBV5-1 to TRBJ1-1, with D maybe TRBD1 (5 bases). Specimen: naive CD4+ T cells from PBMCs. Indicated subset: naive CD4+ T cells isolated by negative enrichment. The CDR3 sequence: CASSLRGGTEAFF. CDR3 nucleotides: TGCGCCAGCAGCTTGCGGGGGGGCACTGAAGCTTTCTTT.